This entry lists 21 T cell receptor beta chains sequenced from one sample in a study of T-cell memory formation after mild COVID-19. TCRdb processed the 5' RACE reads anew with MiXCR; each CDR3 protein has one entry. The sample consists of under 650,000 distinct CDR3 sequences, about 20% of them appearing once. The sequencing input was PBMCs or a T cell subset sorted from them (not recorded which). The receptors come from an adult woman who had mild COVID-19 (a few samples of this study predate the infection). Cell type and time point are not known.

This clonotype was seen more than once but under ten times. This chain connects TRBV20-1 to TRBJ1-1; 7 bases line up with TRBD1. CDR1 is DFQATT and CDR2 is SNEGSKA in the germline V gene (reference sequence). This CDR3 spans 13 amino acids. V lost 3 bases to trimming and J lost 4 bases; unmatched junction nucleotides: 5. For the CDR3, the DNA is TGCAGTGCTAGGGACAGGAGGGCCACTGAAGCTTTCTTT. Protein product: CSARDRRATEAFF.

This sequence joins TRBV27 and TRBJ2-5; D perhaps matches TRBD2 (5 bases). Trimming cost V 11 bases and J 0 bases, with 16 bases left between them. Germline-derived CDR1 and CDR2 are MNHEY and SMNVEV (reference sequence). The CDR3 runs to 14 residues. The CDR3 region has the DNA TGTGCCTCCCGCGGGCTATCCAACCAAGAGACCCAGTACTTC. Amino acid sequence: CASRGLSNQETQYF.

This clonotype was observed many times. The CDR3 DNA reads as TGTGCCAGCAGCCCAGCGGGAGGGAACAATGAGCAGTTCTTC. It yields the protein CASSPAGGNNEQFF. The V gene is TRBV7-3, the J gene TRBJ2-1; 10 nucleotides agree with TRBD2. The CDR3 extends over 14 amino acids. After removal of 5 bases from V and 5 bases from J, the junction contained 3 bases not matched to a gene. Germline CDR1 and CDR2: SGHTA and FQGTGA.

This clonotype was seen once. The chain carries TRBV7-6 and TRBJ1-2; 9 positions agree with TRBD1. This CDR3 contains 13 residues. The germline V gene encodes CDR1 SGHVS and CDR2 FNYEAQ. Losses at the gene ends were 5 bases for V and 6 bases for J; bases not matched to a gene: 4. The CDR3 sequence is CASSGGQGNGYTF. CDR3 DNA: TGTGCCAGCAGCGGAGGACAGGGGAATGGCTACACCTTC.

The V and J genes are TRBV30 and TRBJ2-6; no clear D gene. Germline lookup yields CDR1 GTSNPN and CDR2 SVGIG (reference sequence). The CDR3 totals 13 residues. V shed 3 bases and J shed 2 bases, with 5 bases lying between them. The CDR3 DNA reads TGTGCCTGGAGATCTACTGGGGCCAACGTCCTGACTTTC. Encoded protein: CAWRSTGANVLTF.

There are a few counts of this clonotype. The chain couples TRBV7-2 to TRBJ2-3; 9 bases are a match to TRBD2. J was trimmed by 2 bases and V by 4 bases; bases with no gene match: 13. The CDR3 runs to 18 residues. The V gene's germline CDR1 is SGHTA and CDR2 FQGNSA. CDR3 region: CASSSTPRLAELTDTQYF. The CDR3 DNA is TGTGCCAGCAGCTCTACCCCAAGACTAGCGGAGCTCACAGATACGCAGTATTTT.

The rearrangement joins TRBV24-1 to TRBJ2-1; D not resolved. Germline V lookup: CDR1 KGHDR, CDR2 SFDVKD. The CDR3 spans 13 residues. Deletions cut 7 bases from V and 7 bases from J, with 13 bases between. The CDR3 reads CATRETGGNEQFF. The CDR3 nucleotides are TGTGCCACCAGGGAAACCGGTGGGAATGAGCAGTTCTTC.

The chain recombines TRBV6-2 or TRBV6-3 with TRBJ2-1; weak D call: TRBD2 (5 bases). The CDR3 is 15 amino acids. With 7 bases removed from V and 9 bases from J, the gap between germline ends came to 22 bases. Germline CDR1 MNHEY, CDR2 SVGEGT. The CDR3 region is CASKSRSGASSEQFF. The CDR3 DNA is TGTGCCAGCAAGTCCAGAAGCGGAGCCTCCAGTGAGCAGTTCTTC.

This clonotype was recorded many times. The rearrangement links TRBV24-1 to TRBJ2-2; a weak D match, TRBD2 (6 bases). The CDR3 has 16 amino acids. Germline V gives CDR1 KGHDR, CDR2 SFDVKD. V was clipped by 11 bases and J by 4 bases, with 22 bases between them. Here the CDR3 reads CAIMTAEGSGTGELFF. Written as DNA, the CDR3 is TGTGCCATCATGACGGCGGAGGGTTCGGGCACCGGGGAGCTGTTTTTT.

The sample holds a few counts of this clonotype. The genes are TRBV11-2 and TRBJ2-1; D is ambiguous. Germline V gene data show CDR1 as SGHAT and CDR2 as FQNNGV. The CDR3 is 18 amino acids. Trimming left V 0 bases short and J 3 bases short, with 18 bases between. For the CDR3, the DNA is TGTGCCAGCAGCTTAGAAGAGCGTGGCAGTTGGGGCTACAATGAGCAGTTCTTC. Translated: CASSLEERGSWGYNEQFF.

This clonotype has more than one count but fewer than ten. This chain connects TRBV5-1 to TRBJ1-6, with D tentatively TRBD1 (6 bases). Trimming took off 3 bases at V and 10 bases at J, with 11 bases between the two ends. Germline lookup yields CDR1 SGHRS and CDR2 YFSETQ. The CDR3 spans 13 residues. The CDR3 is CASSSVQGSPLHF. The CDR3 coding sequence is TGCGCCAGCAGCTCGGTACAGGGATCACCCCTCCACTTT.

This clonotype was detected a few times. V is TRBV6-2 or TRBV6-3 and J is TRBJ1-4; 7 bases agree with TRBD1. The trim removed 5 bases at V and 6 bases at J, leaving 6 bases unmatched. Germline CDR1 is MNHEY and CDR2 is SVGEGT. The CDR3 spans 14 residues. CDR3 DNA: TGTGCCAGCAGTCCGACAGGGTTGGATGAAAAACTGTTTTTT. Translation gives CASSPTGLDEKLFF.

This clonotype was found a few times. The genes are TRBV4-2 and TRBJ2-1; 12 nucleotides match TRBD2. The germline V gene has CDR1 LGHNA and CDR2 YNFKEQ. V shed 1 base, J shed 8 bases, and the junction held 3 bases outside the gene matches. This CDR3 contains 15 residues. The CDR3: CASSQASGGADEQFF. CDR3 nucleotide sequence: TGTGCCAGCAGCCAAGCTAGCGGGGGGGCCGATGAGCAGTTCTTC.

The chain combines TRBV7-8 with TRBJ2-1; TRBD2 aligns across 8 bases. From germline, CDR1 is SGHVS and CDR2 FQNEAQ. The trim removed 6 bases at V and 9 bases at J, leaving 13 bases unmatched. The CDR3 spans 15 residues. The CDR3 region is CASRTPTGGQTEQFF. CDR3 nucleotide sequence: TGTGCCAGCAGGACACCCACGGGGGGGCAGACTGAGCAGTTCTTC.

This sequence joins TRBV12-3 or TRBV12-4 and TRBJ1-6; 7 bases map to TRBD1. The V segment lost 7 bases and the J segment 4 bases; nucleotides outside the gene matches: 4. This CDR3 has 14 residues. CDR3 residues: CASTAGQYNSPLHF. CDR3 coding DNA: TGTGCCAGCACCGCGGGACAGTATAATTCACCCCTCCACTTT.

The rearrangement uses TRBV12-3 or TRBV12-4 and TRBJ1-3; unclear D gene. The length of the CDR3 is 16 residues. The V and J ends lost 6 bases and 5 bases respectively, with 20 bases between them. CDR3 amino acids: CASSSLKGNDRNTIYF. The CDR3 nucleotides are TGTGCCAGCAGCTCCCTCAAGGGAAACGATCGAAACACCATATATTTT.

This clonotype was counted ten times or more. The gene calls are TRBV20-1 and TRBJ2-5; 8 bases agree with TRBD2. Germline V gene lookup returns CDR1 DFQATT and CDR2 SNEGSKA (reference sequence). V was pared by 6 bases and J by 4 bases, with 19 bases of the junction left unmatched. This CDR3 is built from 17 residues. The CDR3 nucleotides are TGCAGTGCGCGGGGGGAGCGGGACTCCAATATGCGAGAGACCCAGTACTTC. Amino acids: CSARGERDSNMRETQYF.

The rearrangement joins TRBV7-2 to TRBJ2-7, with a possible D match to TRBD2 (6 bases). The length of the CDR3 is 15 residues. Trimming left V 5 bases short and J 0 bases short, with 14 bases between. CDR1 SGHTA and CDR2 FQGNSA come from the germline V gene. CDR3: CASSPSGSRSYEQYF. DNA of the CDR3: TGTGCCAGCAGCCCCAGCGGGTCCCGCTCCTACGAGCAGTACTTC.

The chain recombines TRBV10-3 with TRBJ1-2, with D tentatively TRBD1 (5 bases). Germline V CDR1 and CDR2: ENHRY, SYGVKD. This CDR3 is 17 amino acids long. V gave up 0 bases and J gave up 3 bases, with 17 bases separating them. The CDR3 sequence: CAISESKAGIKDYGYTF. In DNA form, the CDR3 reads TGTGCCATCAGTGAGTCGAAGGCAGGGATCAAGGACTATGGCTACACCTTC.

This clonotype was detected a few times. The chain uses TRBV5-4 and TRBJ2-5, with 7 bases lining up with TRBD1. CDR3 length: 12 residues. After removal of 5 bases from V and 11 bases from J, the junction contained 9 bases not matched to a gene. CDR1 SGHNT and CDR2 YYREEE come from the germline V gene (reference sequence). Written as DNA, the CDR3 is TGTGCCAGCAGAACTGACAGGGAGCCTCAGTACTTC. As protein: CASRTDREPQYF.

This clonotype has only a few counts. V and J are TRBV19 and TRBJ1-2, with D uncertain. Deletions cut 3 bases from V and 6 bases from J, with 14 bases between. Germline V lookup: CDR1 LNHDA, CDR2 SQIVND (reference sequence). The CDR3 is 14 amino acids. This CDR3 is CASSISGRLNGYTF. CDR3 coding DNA: TGTGCCAGTAGTATCTCCGGACGGTTGAATGGCTACACCTTC.